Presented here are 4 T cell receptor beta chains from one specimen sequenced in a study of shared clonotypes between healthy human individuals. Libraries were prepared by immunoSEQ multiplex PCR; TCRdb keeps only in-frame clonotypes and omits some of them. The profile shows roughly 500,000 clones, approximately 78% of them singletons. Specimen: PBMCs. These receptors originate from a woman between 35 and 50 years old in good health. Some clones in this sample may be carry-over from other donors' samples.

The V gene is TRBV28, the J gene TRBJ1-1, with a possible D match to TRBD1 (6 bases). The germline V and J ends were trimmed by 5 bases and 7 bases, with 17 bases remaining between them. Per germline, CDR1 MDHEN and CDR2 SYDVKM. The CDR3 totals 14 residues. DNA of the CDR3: TGTGCCAGCAGTCCCGGACAGCTGGAGGTTGAAGCTTTCTTT. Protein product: CASSPGQLEVEAFF.

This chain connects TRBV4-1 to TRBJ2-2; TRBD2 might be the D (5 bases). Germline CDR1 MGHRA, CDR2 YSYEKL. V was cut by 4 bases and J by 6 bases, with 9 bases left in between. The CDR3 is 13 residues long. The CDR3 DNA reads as TGCGCCAGCAGCCTTAACGGGGCCGGGGAGCTGTTTTTT. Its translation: CASSLNGAGELFF.

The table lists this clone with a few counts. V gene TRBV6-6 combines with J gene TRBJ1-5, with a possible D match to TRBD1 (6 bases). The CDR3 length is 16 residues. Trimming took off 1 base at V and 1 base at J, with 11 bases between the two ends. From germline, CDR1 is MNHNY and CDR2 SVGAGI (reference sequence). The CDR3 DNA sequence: TGTGCCAGCAGTTACTTCGGGGGCGCGAGCAATCAGCCCCAGCATTTT. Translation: CASSYFGGASNQPQHF.

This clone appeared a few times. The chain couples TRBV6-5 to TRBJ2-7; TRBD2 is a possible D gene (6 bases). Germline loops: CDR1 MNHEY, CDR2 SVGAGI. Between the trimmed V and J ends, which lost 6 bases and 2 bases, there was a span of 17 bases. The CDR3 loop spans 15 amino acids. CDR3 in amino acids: CASRRDLSGTYEQYF. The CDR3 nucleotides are TGTGCCAGCAGGCGGGACTTAAGTGGAACCTACGAGCAGTACTTC.